Listed below are T cell receptor beta chains from one sample, sequenced in a study of blood T cell repertoires in COVID-19. The protocol was immunoSEQ multiplex PCR, while the TCRdb copy is restricted to in-frame clones and leaves out a portion. The table shows 100,000 or so clones, with approximately 92% occurring only once. Sample: peripheral blood. These receptors were taken from a man aged 50 to 59 with active COVID-19. The CDR3 runs from the conserved cysteine through the conserved F or W. Each record gives: D gene, V gene, J gene, clone size, CDR3 protein, CDR3 DNA. A D gene is named only where the DNA matches it firmly. Size values are once, few and many counts, or a class for expanded clones, and some rows have none.

>.|TRBV7-9|TRBJ2-1|.
CASSPGRGVEQFF
TGTGCCAGCAGCCCCGGACGCGGGGTCGAGCAGTTCTTC
>.|TRBV20-1|TRBJ1-6|.
CSASSGLRNSPLHF
TGCAGTGCTAGTAGCGGGTTACGGAATTCACCCCTCCACTTT
>TRBD1|TRBV4-1|TRBJ1-4|.
CASSHLVRGTNEKLFF
TGCGCCAGCAGCCATCTGGTCAGGGGGACTAATGAAAAACTGTTTTTT
>.|TRBV18|TRBJ2-5|once
CASSGLIQETQYF
TGTGCCAGCTCCGGACTCATCCAAGAGACCCAGTACTTC
>.|TRBV5-1|TRBJ2-7|once
CASSTISSQAYEQYF
TGCGCCAGCAGCACCATTTCCTCACAAGCCTACGAGCAGTACTTC
>.|TRBV28|TRBJ1-1|.
CASSTGNTEAFF
TGTGCCAGCAGCACAGGGAACACTGAAGCTTTCTTT
>TRBD1|TRBV6-6|TRBJ2-7|few
CASSKTGFGEQYF
TGTGCCAGCAGTAAGACAGGGTTCGGCGAGCAGTACTTC
>TRBD1|TRBV5-1|TRBJ1-3|.
CASSSGTGTGNTIYF
TGCGCCAGCAGCTCCGGGACAGGGACTGGAAACACCATATATTTT
>.|TRBV5-6|TRBJ1-5|.
CASSLQGASQPQHF
TGTGCCAGCAGCTTGCAAGGGGCCAGCCAGCCCCAGCATTTT
>.|TRBV30|TRBJ2-3|.
CAWSDARGTQYF
TGTGCCTGGAGTGACGCACGAGGGACGCAGTATTTT
>.|TRBV2|TRBJ2-5|.
CASRSRGAEETQYF
TGTGCCAGCAGAAGTCGGGGGGCAGAAGAGACCCAGTACTTC
>.|TRBV19|TRBJ1-5|once
CASSDRLGQPQHF
TGTGCCAGTAGTGACAGGTTGGGGCAGCCCCAGCATTTT
>.|TRBV7-2|TRBJ1-2|once
CASSLVVGAAYGYTF
TGTGCCAGCAGCTTAGTTGTGGGGGCGGCCTATGGCTACACCTTC
>.|TRBV9|TRBJ2-1|.
CASSVAVRSEQFF
TGTGCCAGCAGCGTAGCTGTCCGTAGCGAGCAGTTCTTC
>TRBD1|TRBV5-6|TRBJ2-7|.
CASSLLGQAYEQYF
TGTGCCAGCAGCTTGCTAGGACAGGCCTACGAGCAGTACTTC
>TRBD1|TRBV2|TRBJ1-3|few
CASSADRAGNTIYF
TGTGCCAGCAGTGCAGACAGGGCTGGAAACACCATATATTTT
>TRBD2|TRBV6-5|TRBJ2-5|.
CASSWTSVETQYF
TGTGCCAGCAGCTGGACTAGCGTGGAGACCCAGTACTTC
>.|TRBV6-6|TRBJ1-1|.
CASSPRQAEAFF
TGTGCCAGCAGTCCAAGACAGGCCGAAGCTTTCTTT
>.|TRBV9|TRBJ2-1|once
CASSSRSTANYNEQFF
TGTGCCAGCAGCTCCCGCTCGACAGCGAACTACAATGAGCAGTTCTTC
>.|TRBV5-1|TRBJ2-3|once
CASSLGGNTDTQYF
TGCGCCAGCAGCTTAGGCGGGAACACAGATACGCAGTATTTT
>.|TRBV3-1/TRBV3-2|TRBJ2-7|.
CASSQDKGSYEQYF
TGTGCCAGCAGCCAAGATAAAGGGAGCTACGAGCAGTACTTC
>TRBD2|TRBV7-2|TRBJ2-5|.
CASRKGGRSHQYF
TGTGCCAGCAGAAAGGGCGGGAGGAGTCACCAGTACTTC
>TRBD1|TRBV7-9|TRBJ2-3|.
CASSLRQGAKSQYF
TGTGCCAGCAGCTTAAGACAGGGGGCGAAGTCGCAGTATTTT
>.|TRBV7-6|TRBJ2-6|.
CASSSTSFSGANVLTF
TGTGCCAGCAGTTCGACTTCTTTCTCTGGGGCCAACGTCCTGACTTTC
>TRBD1|TRBV7-3|TRBJ1-2|.
CASSRMTGTGYTF
TGTGCCAGCAGCCGGATGACAGGGACCGGCTACACCTTC
>TRBD2|TRBV13|TRBJ2-3|.
CASSSSGTSGSWSTDTQYF
TGTGCCAGCAGCTCGTCCGGGACTAGCGGGAGCTGGAGCACAGATACGCAGTATTTT
>TRBD1|TRBV27|TRBJ1-1|.
CASSPRQGSLAYAFF
TGTGCCAGCAGTCCCCGACAGGGGAGCTTAGCGTACGCTTTCTTT
>.|TRBV5-4|TRBJ2-5|.
CASSFVPTTQETQYF
TGTGCCAGCAGCTTTGTCCCCACAACACAAGAGACCCAGTACTTC
>TRBD1|TRBV5-5|TRBJ1-1|.
CASIHLDREGPGEAFF
TGTGCCAGCATACACCTGGACAGGGAGGGTCCCGGTGAAGCTTTCTTT
>.|TRBV28|TRBJ1-1|.
CATLLSAGPNAEAFF
TGTGCCACCCTCCTCTCGGCGGGCCCAAACGCTGAAGCTTTCTTT
>.|TRBV13|TRBJ2-7|once
CASSFRRGAREQYF
TGTGCCAGCAGCTTCCGCCGAGGAGCCCGCGAGCAGTACTTC
>TRBD1|TRBV10-2|TRBJ1-1|.
CASSESMGDSTEAFF
TGCGCCAGCAGTGAGTCGATGGGGGACAGCACTGAAGCTTTCTTT